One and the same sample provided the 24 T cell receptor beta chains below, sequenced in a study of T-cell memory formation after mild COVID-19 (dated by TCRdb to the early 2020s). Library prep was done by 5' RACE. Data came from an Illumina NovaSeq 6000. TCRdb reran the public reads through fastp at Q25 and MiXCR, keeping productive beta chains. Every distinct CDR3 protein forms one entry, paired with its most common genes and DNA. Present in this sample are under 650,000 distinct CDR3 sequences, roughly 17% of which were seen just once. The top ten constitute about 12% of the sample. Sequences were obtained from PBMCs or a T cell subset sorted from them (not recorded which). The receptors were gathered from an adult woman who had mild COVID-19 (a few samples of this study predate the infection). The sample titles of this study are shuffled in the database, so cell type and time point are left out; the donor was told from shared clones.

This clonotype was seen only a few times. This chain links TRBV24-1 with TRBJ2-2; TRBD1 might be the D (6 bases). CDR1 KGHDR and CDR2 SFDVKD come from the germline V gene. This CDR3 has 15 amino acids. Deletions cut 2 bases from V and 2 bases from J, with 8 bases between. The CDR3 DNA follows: TGTGCCACCAGTGATTCGGGACAAAACACCGGGGAGCTGTTTTTT. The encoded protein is CATSDSGQNTGELFF.

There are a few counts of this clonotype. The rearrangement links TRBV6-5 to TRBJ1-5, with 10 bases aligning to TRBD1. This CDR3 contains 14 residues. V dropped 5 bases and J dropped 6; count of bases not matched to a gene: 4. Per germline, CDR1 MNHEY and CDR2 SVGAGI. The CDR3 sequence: CASSKGTGAQPQHF. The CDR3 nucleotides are TGTGCCAGCAGTAAAGGGACAGGGGCTCAGCCCCAGCATTTT.

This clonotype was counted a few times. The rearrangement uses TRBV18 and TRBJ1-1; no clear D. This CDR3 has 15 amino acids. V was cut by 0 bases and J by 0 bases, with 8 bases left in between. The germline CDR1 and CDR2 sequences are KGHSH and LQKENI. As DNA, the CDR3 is TGTGCCAGCTCACCACCGCGGTTCATGAACACTGAAGCTTTCTTT. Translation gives CASSPPRFMNTEAFF.

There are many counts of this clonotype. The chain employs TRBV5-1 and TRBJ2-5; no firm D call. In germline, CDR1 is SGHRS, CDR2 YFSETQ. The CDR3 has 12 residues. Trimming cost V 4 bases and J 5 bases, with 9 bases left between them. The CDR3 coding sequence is TGCGCCAGCAGCAGAACCGGGGAGACCCAGTACTTC. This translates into CASSRTGETQYF.

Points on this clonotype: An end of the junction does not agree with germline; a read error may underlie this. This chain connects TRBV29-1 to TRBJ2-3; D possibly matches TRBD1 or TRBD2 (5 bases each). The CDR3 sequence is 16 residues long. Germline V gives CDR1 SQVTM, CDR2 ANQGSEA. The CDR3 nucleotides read TGCGGCGTAAAAAGAGAAGGGACGCGAGGCACAGATACGCAGTATTTT. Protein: CGVKREGTRGTDTQYF.

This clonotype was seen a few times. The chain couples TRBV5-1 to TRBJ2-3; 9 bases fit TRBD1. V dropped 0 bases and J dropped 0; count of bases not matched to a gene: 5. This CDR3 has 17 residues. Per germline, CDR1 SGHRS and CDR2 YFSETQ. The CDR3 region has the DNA TGCGCCAGCAGCTTGGAAATACAGGGGGCAAGCACAGATACGCAGTATTTT. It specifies CASSLEIQGASTDTQYF.

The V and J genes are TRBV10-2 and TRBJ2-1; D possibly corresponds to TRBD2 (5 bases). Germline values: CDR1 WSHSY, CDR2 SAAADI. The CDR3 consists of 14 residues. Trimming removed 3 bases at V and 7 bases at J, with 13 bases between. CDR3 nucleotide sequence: TGCGCCAGCAGTGACTCGAGGGCCGGGAATGAGCAGTTCTTC. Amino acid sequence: CASSDSRAGNEQFF.

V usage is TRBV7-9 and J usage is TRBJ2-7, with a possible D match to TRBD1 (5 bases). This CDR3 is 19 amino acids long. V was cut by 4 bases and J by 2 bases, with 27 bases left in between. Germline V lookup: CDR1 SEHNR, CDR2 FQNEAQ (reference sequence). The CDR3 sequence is CASSSVEGAGRAPPYEQYF. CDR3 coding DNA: TGTGCCAGCAGCTCCGTCGAAGGGGCAGGCCGAGCACCACCCTACGAGCAGTACTTC.

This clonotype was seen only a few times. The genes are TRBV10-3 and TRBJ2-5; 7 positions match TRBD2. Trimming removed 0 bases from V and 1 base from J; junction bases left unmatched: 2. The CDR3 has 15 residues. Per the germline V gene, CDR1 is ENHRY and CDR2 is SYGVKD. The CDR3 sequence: CAISESPGGQETQYF. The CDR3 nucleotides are TGTGCCATCAGTGAGTCTCCGGGAGGCCAAGAGACCCAGTACTTC.

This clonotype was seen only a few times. The CDR3 coding sequence is TGTGCCAGCAGTTACCGGAGGAACGCCCTCTACGAGCAGTACTTC. This sequence encodes CASSYRRNALYEQYF. The chain joins TRBV6-5 to TRBJ2-7; D might be TRBD2 (5 bases). This CDR3 spans 15 amino acids. Trimming stripped 2 bases from V and 3 bases from J, with 14 bases between. CDR1 and CDR2 (germline): MNHEY, SVGAGI.

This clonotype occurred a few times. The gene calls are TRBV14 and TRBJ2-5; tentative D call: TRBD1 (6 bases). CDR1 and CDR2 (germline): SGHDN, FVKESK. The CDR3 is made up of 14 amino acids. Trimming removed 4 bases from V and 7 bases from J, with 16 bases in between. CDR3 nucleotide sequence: TGTGCCAGCAGCCCACAGGGCGGTGGGGTGACCCAGTACTTC. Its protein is CASSPQGGGVTQYF. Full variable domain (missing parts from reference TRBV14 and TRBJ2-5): EAGVTQFPSHSVIEKGQTVTLRCDPISGHDNLYWYRRVMGKEIKFLLHFVKESKQDESGMPNNRFLAERTGGTYSTLKVQPAELEDSGVYFCASSPQGGGVTQYFGPGTRLLVL.

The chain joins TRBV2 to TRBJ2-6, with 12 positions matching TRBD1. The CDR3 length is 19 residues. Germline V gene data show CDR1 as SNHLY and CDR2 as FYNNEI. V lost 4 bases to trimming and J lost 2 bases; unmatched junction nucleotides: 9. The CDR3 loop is CASSATAGQGAPGANVLTF. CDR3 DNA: TGTGCCAGCAGTGCTACGGCGGGACAGGGGGCGCCTGGGGCCAACGTCCTGACTTTC.

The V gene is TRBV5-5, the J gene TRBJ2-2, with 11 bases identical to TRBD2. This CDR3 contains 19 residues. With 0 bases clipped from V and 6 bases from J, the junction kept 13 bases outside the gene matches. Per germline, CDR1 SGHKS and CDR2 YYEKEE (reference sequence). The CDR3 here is CASSLEARLAGKRSGELFF. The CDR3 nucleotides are TGTGCCAGCAGCTTGGAGGCCAGACTAGCGGGGAAACGATCCGGGGAGCTGTTTTTT.

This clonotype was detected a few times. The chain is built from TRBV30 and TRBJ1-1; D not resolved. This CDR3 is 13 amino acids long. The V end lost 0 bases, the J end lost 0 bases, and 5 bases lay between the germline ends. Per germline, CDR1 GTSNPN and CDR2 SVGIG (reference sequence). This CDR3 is CAWSVWVNTEAFF. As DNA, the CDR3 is TGTGCCTGGAGTGTCTGGGTGAACACTGAAGCTTTCTTT.

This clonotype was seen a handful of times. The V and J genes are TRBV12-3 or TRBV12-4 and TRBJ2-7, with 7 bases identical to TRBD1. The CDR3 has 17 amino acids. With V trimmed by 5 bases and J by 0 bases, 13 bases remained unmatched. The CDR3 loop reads CASSPRPGQSTSYEQYF. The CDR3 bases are TGTGCCAGCAGTCCCCGGCCGGGACAGTCAACCTCCTACGAGCAGTACTTC.

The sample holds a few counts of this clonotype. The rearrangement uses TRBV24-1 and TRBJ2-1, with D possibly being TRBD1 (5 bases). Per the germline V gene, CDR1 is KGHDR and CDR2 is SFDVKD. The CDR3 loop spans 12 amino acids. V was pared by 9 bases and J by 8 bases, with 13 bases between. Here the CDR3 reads CATAQDSDEQFF. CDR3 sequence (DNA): TGTGCCACCGCGCAAGACAGTGATGAGCAGTTCTTC.

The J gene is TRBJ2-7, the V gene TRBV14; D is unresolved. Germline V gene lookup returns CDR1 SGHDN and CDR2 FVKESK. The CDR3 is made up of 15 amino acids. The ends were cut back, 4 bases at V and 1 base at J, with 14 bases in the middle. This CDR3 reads CASSRSLSPSYEQYF. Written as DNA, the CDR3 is TGTGCCAGCAGCCGGTCGCTTTCCCCTTCCTACGAGCAGTACTTC.

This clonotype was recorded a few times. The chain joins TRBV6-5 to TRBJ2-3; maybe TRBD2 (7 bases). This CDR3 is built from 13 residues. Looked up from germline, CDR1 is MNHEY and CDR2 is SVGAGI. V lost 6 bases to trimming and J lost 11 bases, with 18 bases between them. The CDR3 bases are TGTGCCAGCAGGCCAGTAACGGGGGGCGGGCAGTATTTT. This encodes CASRPVTGGGQYF.

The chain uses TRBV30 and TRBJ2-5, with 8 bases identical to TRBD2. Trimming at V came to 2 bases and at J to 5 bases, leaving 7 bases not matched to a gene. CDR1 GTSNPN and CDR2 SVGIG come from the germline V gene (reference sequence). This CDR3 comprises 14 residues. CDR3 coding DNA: TGTGCCTGGAGTCCCGGGGGGGCCCATGAGACCCAGTACTTC. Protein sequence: CAWSPGGAHETQYF.

For the CDR3, the DNA is TGTGCCAGTAACCACCTGTTTAGAGATACGCAGTATTTT. This codes for CASNHLFRDTQYF. The J gene is TRBJ2-3, the V gene TRBV19; D unresolved. CDR3 length equals 13 residues. Germline values: CDR1 LNHDA, CDR2 SQIVND (reference sequence). V lost 7 bases, J lost 5 bases, and 13 bases lay in between.

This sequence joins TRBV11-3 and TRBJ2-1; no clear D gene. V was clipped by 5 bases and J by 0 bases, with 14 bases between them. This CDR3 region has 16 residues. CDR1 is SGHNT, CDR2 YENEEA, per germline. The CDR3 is CASSPDARSSYNEQFF. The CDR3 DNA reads TGTGCCAGCAGCCCCGATGCTAGGAGCTCCTACAATGAGCAGTTCTTC.

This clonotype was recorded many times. The CDR3 coding sequence is TGTGCCAGCAGCTTAGTGGGACTAGCGGGAGTCACAGATACGCAGTATTTT. Translated: CASSLVGLAGVTDTQYF. The J gene is TRBJ2-3, the V gene TRBV13; 14 nucleotides line up with TRBD2. Germline V gene sequence: CDR1 PRHDT, CDR2 FYEKMQ (reference sequence). This CDR3 has 17 residues. Germline trimming cut 1 base from V and 2 bases from J; bases unmatched to any gene: 2.

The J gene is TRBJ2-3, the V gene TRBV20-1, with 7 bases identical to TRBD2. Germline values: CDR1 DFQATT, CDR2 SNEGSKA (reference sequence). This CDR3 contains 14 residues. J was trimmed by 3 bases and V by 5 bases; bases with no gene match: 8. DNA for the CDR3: TGCAGTGCTCGGCGGGGGATCGGGACAGATACGCAGTATTTT. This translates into CSARRGIGTDTQYF.

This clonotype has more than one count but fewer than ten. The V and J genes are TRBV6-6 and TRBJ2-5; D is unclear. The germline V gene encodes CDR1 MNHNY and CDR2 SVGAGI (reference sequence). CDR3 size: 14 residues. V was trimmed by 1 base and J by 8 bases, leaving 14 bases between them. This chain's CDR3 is CASSYYIPQDTQYF. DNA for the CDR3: TGTGCCAGCAGTTACTACATACCCCAGGATACCCAGTACTTC.